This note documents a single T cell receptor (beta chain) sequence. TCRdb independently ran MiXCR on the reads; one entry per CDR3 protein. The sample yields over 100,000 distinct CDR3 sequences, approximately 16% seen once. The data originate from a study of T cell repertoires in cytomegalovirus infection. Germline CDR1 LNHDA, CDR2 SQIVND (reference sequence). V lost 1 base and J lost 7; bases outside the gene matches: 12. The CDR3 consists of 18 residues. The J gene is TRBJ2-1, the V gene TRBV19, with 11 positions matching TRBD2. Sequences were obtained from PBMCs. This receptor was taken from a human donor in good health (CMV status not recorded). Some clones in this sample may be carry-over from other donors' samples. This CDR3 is CASSIAGSGGVSWNEQFF. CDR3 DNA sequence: TGTGCCAGTAGTATAGCGGGTAGCGGGGGGGTTTCATGGAATGAGCAGTTCTTC.